The 10 T cell receptor beta chains below were found in one sample sequenced in a study of response to subunit inactivated influenza vaccine. From the RT-PCR reads, TCRdb called clonotypes with MiXCR, one entry per CDR3 protein. The table shows about 480,000 distinct CDR3 sequences, with 10% to 15% occurring only once. The source was PBMCs from blood, collected roughly 47 days after vaccination. These receptors were obtained from a man aged 50 to 59 who received an inactivated influenza vaccine.

This clonotype appeared a few times. The rearrangement links TRBV29-1 to TRBJ1-4; 8 nucleotides align to TRBD1. V trimming: 7 bases; J trimming: 8 bases; junction bases outside the gene matches: 9. The CDR3 is 13 amino acids. Germline V gene sequence: CDR1 SQVTM, CDR2 ANQGSEA. The CDR3 here is CSAWTGLGEKLFF. The CDR3 region has the DNA TGCAGCGCGTGGACAGGGCTGGGGGAAAAACTGTTTTTT.

This clonotype was seen ten or more times. The genes are TRBV6-4 and TRBJ1-1, with D possibly being TRBD1 (5 bases). This CDR3 is 16 amino acids long. CDR1 and CDR2 (germline): MRHNA, SNTAGT. V lost 1 base and J lost 1, with 13 bases in between. CDR3 in DNA: TGTGCCAGCAGTGACTTCAACCAGGGAGAGAACACTGAAGCTTTCTTT. Translating gives CASSDFNQGENTEAFF.

This clonotype showed up just a few times. The chain employs TRBV2 and TRBJ1-2; 8 nucleotides agree with TRBD1. Trimming at V came to 10 bases and at J to 4 bases, leaving 8 bases not matched to a gene. Germline-derived CDR1 and CDR2 are SNHLY and FYNNEI. The CDR3 runs to 13 residues. The CDR3 here is CAIIPTGGYGYTF. The CDR3 region has the DNA TGTGCCATTATACCAACAGGGGGCTATGGCTACACCTTC.

This clonotype occurred many times. V is TRBV7-8 and J is TRBJ1-1, with D tentatively TRBD1 (5 bases). V was pared by 5 bases and J by 7 bases, with 14 bases between. The CDR3 has 13 residues. The germline V gene encodes CDR1 SGHVS and CDR2 FQNEAQ. CDR3 DNA: TGTGCCAGCAGCAAGGGACTCTTCTATGAAGCTTTCTTT. Its protein is CASSKGLFYEAFF.

This clonotype has just a few counts. This sequence joins TRBV28 and TRBJ1-2; 7 bases align to TRBD1. The length of the CDR3 is 14 residues. Germline-derived CDR1 and CDR2 are MDHEN and SYDVKM. The ends lost 4 bases at V and 4 bases at J; junction bases unmatched: 6. CDR3 bases: TGTGCCAGCAGTTCCGCCGGGACAGTCTATGGCTACACCTTC. Its protein is CASSSAGTVYGYTF.

The rearrangement uses TRBV5-1 and TRBJ2-6, with D possibly being TRBD1 (5 bases). Trimming took 3 bases from V and 1 from J, leaving 8 bases between them. CDR3 length: 15 amino acids. Germline loops: CDR1 SGHRS, CDR2 YFSETQ. The CDR3 coding sequence is TGCGCCAGCAGCTCCTGGACATCTGGGGCCAACGTCCTGACTTTC. Translation: CASSSWTSGANVLTF.

The gene calls are TRBV7-3 and TRBJ2-3; 11 nucleotides agree with TRBD2. This CDR3 has 15 residues. J gave up 8 bases and V 0 bases, and 4 bases lay outside the gene matches. CDR1 SGHTA and CDR2 FQGTGA come from the germline V gene. The CDR3 DNA reads TGTGCCAGCAGCTTAACTCTAGCGGGAGGTGGTACGCAGTATTTT. This sequence encodes CASSLTLAGGGTQYF.

This clonotype was found a few times. The chain recombines TRBV6-5 with TRBJ2-3; D gene unclear. The CDR3 has 14 amino acids. The ends were cut back, 3 bases at V and 0 bases at J, with 7 bases in the middle. The germline V gene has CDR1 MNHEY and CDR2 SVGAGI. This chain's CDR3 is CASSYLRSTDTQYF. Here the CDR3 DNA reads TGTGCCAGCAGTTATCTCCGGAGCACAGATACGCAGTATTTT.

This clonotype was counted between two and nine times. The V call is TRBV4-1, the J call TRBJ2-1; no clear D gene. The V gene lost 3 bases and the J gene lost 1 base, with 10 bases spanning the gap. Germline V gene data show CDR1 as MGHRA and CDR2 as YSYEKL. The CDR3 totals 15 residues. CDR3 nucleotides: TGCGCCAGCAGCCAGAAAGACGGATCCTACAATGAGCAGTTCTTC. Its protein is CASSQKDGSYNEQFF.

V gene TRBV10-3 combines with J gene TRBJ2-7; 10 bases match TRBD2. The CDR3 covers 18 residues. Germline CDR1 reads ENHRY; CDR2 reads SYGVKD. With 4 bases clipped from V and 5 bases from J, the junction kept 17 bases outside the gene matches. This CDR3 is CAISVFGVAGGVVDEQYF. CDR3 sequence (DNA): TGTGCCATCAGTGTTTTTGGCGTAGCGGGAGGAGTAGTGGACGAGCAGTACTTC.